Below, 23 T cell receptor beta chains from the same sample are listed, as sequenced in a study of CD8 T cells in Susac syndrome. When the RNA was reverse transcribed, random hexamers were used with an input of roughly 0.45 to 1 ug. TCRdb redid the calling of the immunoSEQ multiplex PCR reads with MiXCR, one entry per CDR3 protein. The repertoire holds about 90,000 distinct CDR3 sequences, with around 93% as singletons. Sequenced sample: CD8+ T cells from PBMCs. The receptors were sampled from a human donor in good health.

The V gene is TRBV2, the J gene TRBJ2-1; D remains ambiguous. V dropped 8 bases and J dropped 5 bases, with 10 bases sitting between them. The CDR3 is made up of 12 amino acids. CDR1 is SNHLY and CDR2 is FYNNEI in the germline V gene. The CDR3 DNA follows: TGTGCCAGCCGGACCTATCACAATGAGCAGTTCTTC. Protein product: CASRTYHNEQFF.

The chain joins TRBV29-1 to TRBJ1-1, with a possible D match to TRBD1 (6 bases). The CDR3 totals 14 residues. V lost 0 bases and J 1 base, leaving 9 bases between the germline ends. CDR1 and CDR2 from the germline V gene are SQVTM and ANQGSEA. The CDR3 spells CSVEESGANTEAFF. CDR3 coding DNA: TGCAGCGTTGAAGAATCAGGGGCGAACACTGAAGCTTTCTTT.

The chain couples TRBV5-6 to TRBJ2-7, with 8 bases fitting TRBD1. Germline CDR1 and CDR2: SGHDT and YYEEEE. CDR3 length: 14 amino acids. The ends lost 4 bases at V and 5 bases at J; junction bases unmatched: 8. Here the CDR3 reads CASSPETGAHEQYF. CDR3 nucleotides: TGTGCCAGCAGCCCCGAGACAGGGGCGCACGAGCAGTACTTC. The whole variable domain, filled in from reference TRBV5-6 and TRBJ2-7, reads DAGVTQSPTHLIKTRGQQVTLRCSPKSGHDTVSWYQQALGQGPQFIFQYYEEEERQRGNFPDRFSGHQFPNYSSELNVNALLLGDSALYLCASSPETGAHEQYFGPGTRLTVT.

The V gene is TRBV27, the J gene TRBJ1-2; 7 bases match TRBD1. The V segment lost 6 bases and the J segment 1 base; nucleotides outside the gene matches: 14. The CDR3 spans 17 residues. Germline V gene lookup returns CDR1 MNHEY and CDR2 SMNVEV (reference sequence). CDR3 sequence (DNA): TGTGCCAGCAGCCCATCCTATTTCGGGACAGTTAACTATGGCTACACCTTC. Its translation is CASSPSYFGTVNYGYTF.

The count of this clonotype is one. The V and J genes are TRBV5-6 and TRBJ1-1, with D maybe TRBD1 (5 bases). The CDR3 consists of 13 residues. Looked up from germline, CDR1 is SGHDT and CDR2 is YYEEEE. Trimming removed 4 bases at V and 9 bases at J, with 16 bases between. The CDR3 spells CASSPGWLGKAFF. The CDR3 DNA reads TGTGCCAGCAGCCCAGGGTGGTTGGGTAAAGCTTTCTTT.

V gene TRBV5-6 combines with J gene TRBJ1-2; no reliable D call. V lost 1 base to trimming and J lost 2 bases, with 9 bases between them. Germline loops: CDR1 SGHDT, CDR2 YYEEEE. This CDR3 is built from 14 residues. CDR3 protein: CASSLPDENYGYTF. CDR3 coding DNA: TGTGCCAGCAGCTTGCCAGATGAAAACTATGGCTACACCTTC.

The J gene is TRBJ1-2, the V gene TRBV7-9; TRBD1 aligns across 12 bases. V was pared by 5 bases and J by 2 bases, with 3 bases of the junction left unmatched. This CDR3 has 15 amino acids. Germline V gene lookup returns CDR1 SEHNR and CDR2 FQNEAQ (reference sequence). CDR3 DNA sequence: TGTGCCAGCAGCCTAGGGACAGGGGGCAACTATGGCTACACCTTC. It specifies CASSLGTGGNYGYTF.

The V gene is TRBV27, the J gene TRBJ2-7; TRBD1 agrees at 8 bases. The germline gives CDR1 MNHEY, CDR2 SMNVEV (reference sequence). V trimming: 8 bases; J trimming: 5 bases; junction bases outside the gene matches: 11. The CDR3 length is 14 residues. This CDR3 reads CASGLGTGSDEQYF. The CDR3 nucleotides are TGTGCCAGCGGATTGGGGACAGGTAGCGACGAGCAGTACTTC.

The CDR3 DNA sequence: TGTGCCAGTAGTATAGATGAGACAGGGGCCTACGAGCAGTACTTC. Translating gives CASSIDETGAYEQYF. The V gene is TRBV19, the J gene TRBJ2-7, with TRBD1 identical over 8 bases. Trimming cost V 0 bases and J 2 bases; bases outside gene matches: 3. The CDR3 contains 15 residues. The V gene's germline CDR1 is LNHDA and CDR2 SQIVND (reference sequence).

The chain couples TRBV6-5 to TRBJ1-6; D may be TRBD1 (6 bases). The CDR3 runs 17 residues. Germline V lookup: CDR1 MNHEY, CDR2 SVGAGI. V lost 2 bases and J lost 0, with 11 bases in between. The CDR3 spells CASSYQGQSSYNSPLHF. In DNA, the CDR3 is TGTGCCAGCAGTTACCAAGGACAGAGCTCCTATAATTCACCCCTCCACTTT.

This chain connects TRBV6-5 to TRBJ1-1, with a weak D call TRBD1 (6 bases). Trimming stripped 4 bases from V and 1 base from J, with 13 bases between. The CDR3 runs to 15 residues. CDR1 and CDR2 (germline): MNHEY, SVGAGI. The CDR3 loop reads CASSFYRDANTEAFF. DNA for the CDR3: TGTGCCAGCAGTTTCTACAGGGATGCGAACACTGAAGCTTTCTTT.

The table lists this clonotype with a count of one. The chain combines TRBV6-6 with TRBJ2-3; possibly TRBD1 for D (6 bases). The germline V gene has CDR1 MNHNY and CDR2 SVGAGI (reference sequence). The CDR3 is 15 amino acids. Deletions cut 6 bases from V and 0 bases from J, with 13 bases between. CDR3 DNA sequence: TGTGCCAGCAGCTCGGGACACAGTAGCACAGATACGCAGTATTTT. It specifies CASSSGHSSTDTQYF.

The chain uses TRBV6-6 and TRBJ2-3; TRBD2 aligns across 14 bases. The CDR3 sequence is 15 residues long. Germline values: CDR1 MNHNY, CDR2 SVGAGI (reference sequence). V was clipped by 6 bases and J by 6 bases; unmatched bases: 5. In DNA form, the CDR3 reads TGTGCCAGCAGCGGGACTAGCGGGGGAGAGGATACGCAGTATTTT. It codes for CASSGTSGGEDTQYF.

The rearrangement links TRBV9 to TRBJ1-1, with 7 nucleotides matching TRBD1. V shed 4 bases, J shed 5 bases, and the junction held 11 bases outside the gene matches. The CDR3 runs 15 residues. Germline assignment: CDR1 SGDLS and CDR2 YYNGEE. Here the CDR3 DNA reads TGTGCCAGCAGCCCCCAGGGGGGGGTAGGGACTGAAGCTTTCTTT. It translates to CASSPQGGVGTEAFF.

The chain uses TRBV29-1 and TRBJ2-1; 7 nucleotides match TRBD1. V was pared by 1 base and J by 7 bases, with 7 bases of the junction left unmatched. Germline V gene lookup returns CDR1 SQVTM and CDR2 ANQGSEA. This CDR3 spans 14 amino acids. The CDR3 bases are TGCAGCGTTGAAGGGACAGGTCGGGTTAATGAGCAGTTCTTC. It yields the protein CSVEGTGRVNEQFF.

This chain connects TRBV5-6 to TRBJ2-7; unclear D gene. CDR3 length: 15 residues. V gave up 2 bases and J gave up 0 bases, with 12 bases separating them. Germline V gene sequence: CDR1 SGHDT, CDR2 YYEEEE. In DNA form, the CDR3 reads TGTGCCAGCAGCTTTGGACCCAAGAGCTCCTACGAGCAGTACTTC. Its translation: CASSFGPKSSYEQYF. Supplemented by reference TRBV5-6 and TRBJ2-7, the full variable domain reads DAGVTQSPTHLIKTRGQQVTLRCSPKSGHDTVSWYQQALGQGPQFIFQYYEEEERQRGNFPDRFSGHQFPNYSSELNVNALLLGDSALYLCASSFGPKSSYEQYFGPGTRLTVT.

The chain joins TRBV29-1 to TRBJ1-4, with D uncertain. This CDR3 region has 12 residues. The V and J ends lost 6 bases and 7 bases respectively, with 12 bases between them. Germline CDR1 SQVTM, CDR2 ANQGSEA. This chain's CDR3 is CSVPDVGEKLFF. As DNA, the CDR3 is TGCAGCGTCCCGGACGTAGGTGAAAAACTGTTTTTT.

The chain carries TRBV4-2 and TRBJ1-5, with D possibly being TRBD1 (5 bases). Trimming pared 1 base from V and 2 bases from J, leaving 9 bases between. The CDR3 is made up of 15 amino acids. Germline V gene lookup returns CDR1 LGHNA and CDR2 YNFKEQ. The CDR3 spells CASSQVGDGNQPQHF. CDR3 bases: TGTGCCAGCAGCCAAGTGGGGGATGGCAATCAGCCCCAGCATTTT.

The chain carries TRBV3-1 and TRBJ2-1; 8 bases align to TRBD2. J lost 4 bases, V lost 5 bases, and 4 bases had no gene match. CDR3 size: 14 residues. The germline V gene has CDR1 LGHDT and CDR2 YNNKEL (reference sequence). The CDR3 coding sequence is TGTGCCAGCAGCACCCAGCGGGGGTACAATGAGCAGTTCTTC. As protein: CASSTQRGYNEQFF.

The rearrangement links TRBV3-1 to TRBJ2-4; D may be TRBD1 (6 bases). This CDR3 has 15 amino acids. CDR1 LGHDT and CDR2 YNNKEL come from the germline V gene (reference sequence). V was cut by 5 bases and J by 0 bases, with 11 bases left in between. This CDR3 reads CASSGDKIAKNIQYF. CDR3 DNA sequence: TGTGCCAGCAGCGGGGACAAGATAGCCAAAAACATTCAGTACTTC.

The chain employs TRBV20-1 and TRBJ2-5, with TRBD1 as a possible D gene (6 bases). V was pared by 0 bases and J by 5 bases, with 13 bases between. CDR3 length: 14 amino acids. The germline V gene has CDR1 DFQATT and CDR2 SNEGSKA (reference sequence). CDR3: CSARETQGEETQYF. As DNA, the CDR3 is TGCAGTGCTAGAGAAACACAGGGCGAGGAGACCCAGTACTTC.

The rearrangement links TRBV11-2 to TRBJ2-1; the match to TRBD1 covers 8 bases. The CDR3 has 14 residues. Germline CDR1 SGHAT, CDR2 FQNNGV. With V trimmed by 5 bases and J by 5 bases, 5 bases remained unmatched. Here the CDR3 reads CASSKRTGNNEQFF. CDR3 bases: TGTGCCAGCAGCAAACGGACAGGGAACAATGAGCAGTTCTTC.

The V call is TRBV9, the J call TRBJ1-2; 9 nucleotides line up with TRBD1. The J segment lost 1 base and the V segment lost 3 bases, leaving 1 base of the junction unmatched. Germline CDR1 SGDLS, CDR2 YYNGEE. The CDR3 is 14 residues long. The DNA for the CDR3 is TGTGCCAGCAGCGGACAGGGGGGTAACTATGGCTACACCTTC. Translated: CASSGQGGNYGYTF.